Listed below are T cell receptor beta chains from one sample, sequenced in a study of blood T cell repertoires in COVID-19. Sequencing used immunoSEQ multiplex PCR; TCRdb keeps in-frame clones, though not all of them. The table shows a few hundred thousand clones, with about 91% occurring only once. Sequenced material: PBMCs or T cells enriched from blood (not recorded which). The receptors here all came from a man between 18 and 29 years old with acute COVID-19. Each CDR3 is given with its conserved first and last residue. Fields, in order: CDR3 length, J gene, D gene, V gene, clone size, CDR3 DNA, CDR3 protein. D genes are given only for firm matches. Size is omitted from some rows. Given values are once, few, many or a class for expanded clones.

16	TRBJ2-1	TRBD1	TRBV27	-	TGTGCCAGCAGTTTATCAGGGACAGGGAATATCAATGAGCAGTTCTTC	CASSLSGTGNINEQFF
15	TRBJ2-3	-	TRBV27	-	TGTGCCAGCAGTTTGGCCCCTCCTAGCACAGATACGCAGTATTTT	CASSLAPPSTDTQYF
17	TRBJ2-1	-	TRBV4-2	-	TGTGCCAGCAGCCAAGATCATGGGCAGGGGACCTACAATGAGCAGTTCTTC	CASSQDHGQGTYNEQFF
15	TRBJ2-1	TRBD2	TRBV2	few	TGTGCCAGCAGGCGACTAGCGGGAGCCTACAATGAGCAGTTCTTC	CASRRLAGAYNEQFF
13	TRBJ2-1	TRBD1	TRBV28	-	TGTGCCAGCAGAGGGACAGGGTACAATGAGCAGTTCTTC	CASRGTGYNEQFF
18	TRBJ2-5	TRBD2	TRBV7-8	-	TGTGCCAGCAGCTTAGGGACTAGCGGGAGGGCCCGGGGAGAGACCCAGTACTTC	CASSLGTSGRARGETQYF
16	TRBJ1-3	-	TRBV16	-	TGTGCCAGCAGCCAACGGAGACCGGACTCTGGAAACACCATATATTTT	CASSQRRPDSGNTIYF
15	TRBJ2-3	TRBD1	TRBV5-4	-	TGTGCCAGCAGCTTGGCACAGGGGGCCGTAGATACGCAGTATTTT	CASSLAQGAVDTQYF
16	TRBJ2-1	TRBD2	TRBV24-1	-	TGTGCCACCAGTGATTGGGCTAGCGGCTCCTACAATGAGCAGTTCTTC	CATSDWASGSYNEQFF
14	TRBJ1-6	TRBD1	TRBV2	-	TGTGCCAGCAGGGCCGGGACAGGGGGTTCACCCCTCCACTTT	CASRAGTGGSPLHF
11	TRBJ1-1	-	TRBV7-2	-	TGTGCCAGCAGGGGGCTCGCTGAAGCTTTCTTT	CASRGLAEAFF
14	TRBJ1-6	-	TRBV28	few	TGTGCCAGCAGTCTGACGGAGAATCATTCACCCCTCCACTTT	CASSLTENHSPLHF
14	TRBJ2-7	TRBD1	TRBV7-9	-	TGTGCCAGCAGCGGCCGACAGGGGCTGAACGAGCAGTACTTC	CASSGRQGLNEQYF
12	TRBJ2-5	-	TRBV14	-	TGTGCCAGCAGCCAAGTGGTGAGCACTCAGTACTTC	CASSQVVSTQYF
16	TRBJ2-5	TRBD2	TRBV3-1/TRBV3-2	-	TGTGCCAGCAGCCAGGGGCGGACTAGCGGAAGCGAGACCCAGTACTTC	CASSQGRTSGSETQYF
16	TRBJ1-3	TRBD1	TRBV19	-	TGTGCCAGTAGTATCCTCACAGGGGGTACTGGAAACACCATATATTTT	CASSILTGGTGNTIYF
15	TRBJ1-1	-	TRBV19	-	TGTGCCAGTAGTATACCTGGACAGATGAACACTGAAGCTTTCTTT	CASSIPGQMNTEAFF
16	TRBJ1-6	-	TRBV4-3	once	TGCGCCAGCAGCCAAGATGTAGGGGGGGTGAATTCACCCCTCCACTTT	CASSQDVGGVNSPLHF
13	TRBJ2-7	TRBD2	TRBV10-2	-	TGCGCCAGCAGACCTACTAGCGGGAACGAGCAGTACTTC	CASRPTSGNEQYF
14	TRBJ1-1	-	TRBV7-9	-	TGTGCCAGCAGCTCCCAAGGAGGGAAAACTGAAGCTTTCTTT	CASSSQGGKTEAFF
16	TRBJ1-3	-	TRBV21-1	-	TGTGCCAGCAGCAAAGAGCGGGGCCACTCTGGAAACACCATATATTTT	CASSKERGHSGNTIYF
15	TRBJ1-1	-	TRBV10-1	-	TGCGCCAGCAGTGAAGGGGCTTACAAAAACACTGAAGCTTTCTTT	CASSEGAYKNTEAFF
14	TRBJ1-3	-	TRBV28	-	TGTGCCAGCAGTTTAGGTGGACAGAGCTACACCATATATTTT	CASSLGGQSYTIYF
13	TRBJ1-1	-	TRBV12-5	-	TGTGCTAGTGGCGATAGAGAGAACTACGAAGCTTTCTTT	CASGDRENYEAFF
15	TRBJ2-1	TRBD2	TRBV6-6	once	TGTGCCAGCAGATGGGAGGGGCCCCTTTTGGATGAGCAGTTCTTC	CASRWEGPLLDEQFF
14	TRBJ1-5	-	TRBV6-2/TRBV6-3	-	TGTGCCAGCAGTTACTGGCAGGGGAATCAGCCCCAGCATTTT	CASSYWQGNQPQHF
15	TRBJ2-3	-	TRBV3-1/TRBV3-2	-	TGTGCCAGCAGCCAAGATTACACCAGCACAGATACGCAGTATTTT	CASSQDYTSTDTQYF
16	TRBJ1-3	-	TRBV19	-	TGTGCCAGTAGTGTACATGCGGGGATCTCTGGAAACACCATATATTTT	CASSVHAGISGNTIYF
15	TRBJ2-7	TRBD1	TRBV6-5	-	TGTGCCAGCAGTTACTCTGGGACAGGGAGAAACGAGCAGTACTTC	CASSYSGTGRNEQYF
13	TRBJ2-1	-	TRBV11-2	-	TGTGCCAGCAGCTTAGATCGACTAAATGAGCAGTTCTTC	CASSLDRLNEQFF
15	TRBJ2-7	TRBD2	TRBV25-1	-	TGTGCCAGCAGTGATCCGTCTAGCGGGGCACGGGAGCAGTACTTC	CASSDPSSGAREQYF
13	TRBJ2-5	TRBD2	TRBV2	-	TGTGCCAGCAGGGGACTAGCGGGAGAGACCCAGTACTTC	CASRGLAGETQYF
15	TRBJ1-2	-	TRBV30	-	TGTGCCTGGAGTGTACTACGAGACCCGATCCTGGGCTACACCTTC	CAWSVLRDPILGYTF
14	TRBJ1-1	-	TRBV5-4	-	TGTGCCAGCAGGGGACCGGGGACTTCAACTGAAGCTTTCTTT	CASRGPGTSTEAFF
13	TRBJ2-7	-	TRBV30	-	TGTGCCTGGTCCCGGGGACACTCCTACGAGCAGTACTTC	CAWSRGHSYEQYF
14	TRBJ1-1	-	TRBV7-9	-	TGTGCCAGCAGCCCGGAGGGGGGGGGCACTGAAGCTTTCTTT	CASSPEGGGTEAFF
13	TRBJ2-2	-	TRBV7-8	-	TGTGCCAGCAGCTCTGGGAGAACCGGGGAGCTGTTTTTT	CASSSGRTGELFF
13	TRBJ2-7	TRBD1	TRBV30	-	TGTGCCTGGAGTGGACAGGGTAGATACGAGCAGTACTTC	CAWSGQGRYEQYF
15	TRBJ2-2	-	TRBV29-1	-	TGCAGCGTTGAAGAGGGCAGGGCGAACACCGGGGAGCTGTTTTTT	CSVEEGRANTGELFF
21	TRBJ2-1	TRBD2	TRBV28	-	TGTGCCAGCAGTTCTCGACAAGGGACTAGCGGGAGGGCCAAATCCTACAATGAGCAGTTCTTC	CASSSRQGTSGRAKSYNEQFF
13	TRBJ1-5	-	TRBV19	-	TGTGCCAGTAGTCATCCGGGCAATCAGCCCCAGCATTTT	CASSHPGNQPQHF
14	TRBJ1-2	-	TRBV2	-	TGTGCCAGCAGTCAGAACCAGGGGAACTATGGCTACACCTTC	CASSQNQGNYGYTF